Presented here are 24 T cell receptor beta chains from one specimen sequenced in a study of T cells in Graves' hyperthyroidism and ophthalmopathy. Authors of the study amplified TCR beta CDR3 regions from RNA transcripts. RT-PCR in the first round (using the HTBI primer set) targeted the TCR CDR3. MiXCR, applied by TCRdb to the multiplex PCR reads, yields one record per CDR3 protein. Among fewer than 750,000 distinct CDR3 sequences, about half were seen once, and the ten largest hold roughly 8.2%. Material for sequencing was peripheral blood or thyroid tissue (not recorded which). Source of these receptors: a woman between 18 and 29 years old with Graves' hyperthyroidism.

This chain uses TRBV24-1 with TRBJ2-5; tentative D call: TRBD1 (6 bases). Trimming shortened V by 5 bases and J by 4 bases, and 19 bases separated the two germline ends. Germline-derived CDR1 and CDR2 are KGHDR and SFDVKD. The CDR3 has 16 residues. The CDR3 loop is CATSANPDSGAETQYF. The CDR3 DNA reads as TGTGCCACCAGTGCTAACCCAGATTCAGGGGCAGAGACCCAGTACTTC.

The V gene is TRBV2, the J gene TRBJ2-5, with no clear D. The germline gives CDR1 SNHLY, CDR2 FYNNEI. This CDR3 comprises 15 residues. V lost 4 bases to trimming and J lost 2 bases, with 14 bases between them. CDR3 residues: CASSASGLVQETQYF. The CDR3 DNA follows: TGTGCCAGCAGTGCTAGTGGTTTGGTACAAGAGACCCAGTACTTC.

Ten or more counts support this clonotype. The chain uses TRBV7-8 and TRBJ1-4; unclear D gene. V dropped 0 bases and J dropped 8 bases, with 16 bases sitting between them. This CDR3 spans 16 amino acids. From germline, CDR1 is SGHVS and CDR2 FQNEAQ. This chain's CDR3 is CASSLAAPSKREKLFF. The CDR3 DNA sequence: TGTGCCAGCAGCTTAGCGGCCCCGAGTAAGAGAGAAAAACTGTTTTTT. Full variable domain (missing parts from reference TRBV7-8 and TRBJ1-4): GAGVSQSPRYKVAKRGQDVALRCDPISGHVSLFWYQQALGQGPEFLTYFQNEAQLDKSGLPSDRFFAERPEGSVSTLKIQRTQQEDSAVYLCASSLAAPSKREKLFFGSGTQLSVL.

The V gene is TRBV4-1, the J gene TRBJ1-3; 8 nucleotides match TRBD1. The CDR3 has 18 residues. CDR1 MGHRA and CDR2 YSYEKL come from the germline V gene. V gave up 1 base and J gave up 0 bases; unmatched junction bases: 8. CDR3 sequence: CASSQVGTGTYSGNTIYF. CDR3 DNA: TGCGCCAGCAGCCAAGTGGGGACAGGCACCTACTCTGGAAACACCATATATTTT.

The genes are TRBV2 and TRBJ1-5; D is perhaps TRBD1 (5 bases). This CDR3 region has 14 residues. V was pared by 3 bases and J by 7 bases, with 13 bases between. CDR1 is SNHLY and CDR2 is FYNNEI in the germline V gene. Here the CDR3 reads CASSDQGPGQPQHF. The CDR3 bases are TGTGCCAGCAGTGATCAGGGCCCGGGCCAGCCCCAGCATTTT.

This clonotype was observed a single time. V gene TRBV20-1 combines with J gene TRBJ1-4; D gene uncertain. CDR1 and CDR2 from the germline V gene are DFQATT and SNEGSKA (reference sequence). This CDR3 region has 15 residues. V lost 2 bases, J lost 8 bases, and 18 bases lay in between. CDR3 DNA sequence: TGCAGTGCTAGATCGGGGAGCTTGAGCTGGGAAAAACTGTTTTTT. It is translated as CSARSGSLSWEKLFF.

On this clonotype: It is likely a read error, because the conserved phenylalanine at the end of the CDR3 is missing. The DNA is left out, because the CDR3 cannot be placed on it with certainty; the CDR3 is given as TCRdb lists it. CDR3 residues: CASSLEGGRL. The genes are TRBV7-2 and TRBJ1-4; the D call TRBD1 from the table was never checked on the DNA. The CDR3 is 10 amino acids in total, end residues counted. The germline CDR1 and CDR2 sequences are SGHTA and FQGNSA.

The chain joins TRBV20-1 to TRBJ2-7; D gene uncertain. V lost 6 bases to trimming and J lost 2 bases, with 14 bases between them. CDR3 length: 13 amino acids. Germline-derived CDR1 and CDR2 are DFQATT and SNEGSKA (reference sequence). CDR3 protein: CSASAPFTYEQYF. CDR3 nucleotides: TGCAGTGCCAGCGCACCTTTTACCTACGAGCAGTACTTC.

The chain combines TRBV2 with TRBJ1-3, with 7 bases fitting TRBD1. The CDR3 has 16 amino acids. Germline V gene data show CDR1 as SNHLY and CDR2 as FYNNEI. J was trimmed by 8 bases and V by 4 bases; bases with no gene match: 14. CDR3 sequence reads: CASSVENDRAVDTIYF. CDR3 DNA sequence: TGTGCCAGCAGTGTTGAGAATGACAGGGCGGTAGACACCATATATTTT. Supplemented by reference TRBV2 and TRBJ1-3, the full variable domain reads EPEVTQTPSHQVTQMGQEVILRCVPISNHLYFYWYRQILGQKVEFLVSFYNNEISEKSEIFDDQFSVERPDGSNFTLKIRSTKLEDSAMYFCASSVENDRAVDTIYFGEGSWLTVV.

Many counts were recorded for this clonotype. The chain combines TRBV11-2 with TRBJ2-7, with D unresolved. V lost 7 bases and J 5 bases, leaving 9 bases between the germline ends. Looked up from germline, CDR1 is SGHAT and CDR2 is FQNNGV. The CDR3 spans 11 residues. CDR3 in amino acids: CASKEYNEQYF. For the CDR3, the DNA is TGTGCCAGCAAGGAGTATAACGAGCAGTACTTC.

This chain links TRBV7-2 with TRBJ1-2; D unclear. The V gene's germline CDR1 is SGHTA and CDR2 FQGNSA. The CDR3 is made up of 16 amino acids. V shed 1 base and J shed 4 bases, with 16 bases lying between them. CDR3 residues: CASSLGRKGGGYGYTF. CDR3 bases: TGTGCCAGCAGCTTAGGAAGGAAGGGCGGCGGCTATGGCTACACCTTC.

This clonotype appeared many times. CDR3 bases: TGTGCCAGTAGGTCCCGGGACAAGAACACTGAAGCTTTCTTT. This encodes CASRSRDKNTEAFF. This chain links TRBV19 with TRBJ1-1; D is possibly TRBD1 (6 bases). Germline V CDR1 and CDR2: LNHDA, SQIVND (reference sequence). V was cut by 6 bases and J by 1 base, with 12 bases left in between. CDR3 size: 14 residues. Full variable domain (remainder filled in from reference TRBV19 and TRBJ1-1): DGGITQSPKYLFRKEGQNVTLSCEQNLNHDAMYWYRQDPGQGLRLIYYSQIVNDFQKGDIAEGYSVSREKKESFPLTVTSAQKNPTAFYLCASRSRDKNTEAFFGQGTRLTVV.

Turning to this clonotype: Compared with germline, one end of the junction differs, possibly owing to a read error. V usage is TRBV25-1 and J usage is TRBJ1-2; possibly TRBD1 for D (5 bases). The CDR3 spans 13 residues. The germline V gene encodes CDR1 MGHDK and CDR2 SYGVNS. This chain's CDR3 is CACSAPRGDGYTF. The CDR3 nucleotides read TGTGCCTGCAGTGCTCCCAGAGGGGACGGCTACACCTTC.

The CDR3 region is CATSSQGTSSGNTIYF. The CDR3 DNA is TGTGCCACCAGCAGCCAAGGGACGAGCTCTGGAAACACCATATATTTT. This chain links TRBV15 with TRBJ1-3; tentatively, D is TRBD1 (5 bases). Germline lookup yields CDR1 LNHNV and CDR2 YYDKDF (reference sequence). V was cut by 3 bases and J by 0 bases, with 12 bases left in between. This CDR3 has 16 amino acids.

This clonotype was recorded at least ten times. The DNA of the CDR3 is TGTGCCAGCAGCCCCGGAGACGCAGGTTACAATGAGCAGTTCTTC. Translating gives CASSPGDAGYNEQFF. V is TRBV7-6 and J is TRBJ2-1; D is unclear. The CDR3 runs to 15 residues. CDR1 SGHVS and CDR2 FNYEAQ come from the germline V gene. Trimming stripped 5 bases from V and 4 bases from J, with 15 bases between. Full variable domain (outside the CDR3, taken from reference TRBV7-6 and TRBJ2-1): GAGVSQSPRYKVTKRGQDVALRCDPISGHVSLYWYRQALGQGPEFLTYFNYEAQQDKSGLPNDRFSAERPEGSISTLTIQRTEQRDSAMYRCASSPGDAGYNEQFFGPGTRLTVL.

This clonotype appeared many times. The chain employs TRBV5-8 and TRBJ1-2, with D perhaps matching TRBD1 (6 bases). The CDR3 extends over 15 amino acids. Trimming cost V 4 bases and J 7 bases, with 20 bases left between them. Germline V gives CDR1 SGHTS, CDR2 YDEGEE. The CDR3 is CASSPDRRQAGGYTF. The CDR3 bases are TGTGCCAGCAGCCCAGACCGAAGACAGGCGGGTGGCTACACCTTC.

On this clonotype: A much larger clone sits a single nucleotide away, making a read error possible. The CDR3 nucleotides read TGTGCCAGCAGTGAAGGGACGAGCCGGGATGGCTACACCTTC. Amino acids: CASSEGTSRDGYTF. J is TRBJ1-2 and V is TRBV6-2 or TRBV6-3; TRBD1 is a possible D gene (5 bases). V gave up 5 bases and J gave up 6 bases, with 16 bases separating them. CDR1 and CDR2 from the germline V gene are MNHEY and SVGEGT. This CDR3 comprises 14 residues.

Notes on this clonotype: Germline is not matched at one junction end, which may reflect a read error. This chain connects TRBV7-9 to TRBJ2-7; the match to TRBD1 covers 9 bases. The CDR3 sequence is 14 residues long. The V gene's germline CDR1 is SEHNR and CDR2 FQNEAQ (reference sequence). CDR3 amino acids: CASSSRGKRDRVDF. In DNA, the CDR3 is TGTGCCAGCAGCTCCAGGGGGAAAAGGGACAGGGTGGACTTC.

Many counts were recorded for this clonotype. The rearrangement joins TRBV2 to TRBJ2-7; maybe TRBD1 (7 bases). The V end lost 1 base, the J end lost 7 bases, and 26 bases lay between the germline ends. CDR1 is SNHLY, CDR2 FYNNEI, per germline. CDR3 length: 18 amino acids. CDR3 protein: CASSEEGRGRGAVGEQYF. The CDR3 DNA sequence: TGTGCCAGCAGTGAAGAAGGTAGAGGCAGGGGGGCGGTGGGGGAGCAGTACTTC.

In DNA form, the CDR3 reads TGTGCCACCAGTGATACCCGAGCGGGCGCCACCGGGGAGCTGTTTTTT. Protein product: CATSDTRAGATGELFF. The chain links TRBV24-1 to TRBJ2-2, with D perhaps TRBD2 (6 bases). The germline V gene encodes CDR1 KGHDR and CDR2 SFDVKD. The length of the CDR3 is 16 residues. Deletions cut 3 bases from V and 4 bases from J, with 14 bases between.

Concerning this clonotype: This sequence may be a read error, since a much larger clone differs from it by one base. CDR3 sequence reads: CATSGQRTSGGDTQYF. The CDR3 DNA reads TGTGCCACCAGTGGCCAACGGACTAGCGGGGGAGATACGCAGTATTTT. V usage is TRBV24-1 and J usage is TRBJ2-3, with 13 bases matching TRBD2. Losses at the gene ends were 5 bases for V and 5 bases for J; bases not matched to a gene: 6. CDR1 and CDR2 from the germline V gene are KGHDR and SFDVKD. The CDR3 totals 16 residues.

In its sample, this clonotype was seen many times. The chain has TRBV4-2 and TRBJ1-5; D uncertain. Trimming left V 3 bases short and J 6 bases short, with 9 bases between. From germline, CDR1 is LGHNA and CDR2 YNFKEQ. The CDR3 runs to 13 residues. The CDR3 is CASSQLAGQPQHF. CDR3 nucleotides: TGTGCCAGCAGCCAGCTGGCGGGTCAGCCCCAGCATTTT.

The V and J genes are TRBV29-1 and TRBJ1-1; 7 bases map to TRBD1. V dropped 8 bases and J dropped 1; count of bases not matched to a gene: 4. Looked up from germline, CDR1 is SQVTM and CDR2 is ANQGSEA. The CDR3 consists of 12 residues. The CDR3 DNA reads as TGCAGCTACAGGGGAGGGAACACTGAAGCTTTCTTT. This codes for CSYRGGNTEAFF.

Of note for this clonotype: No conserved phenylalanine or tryptophan ends this CDR3, so it is likely a read error. It is unclear where the CDR3 begins or ends on the DNA, so no DNA is shown, and the CDR3 is as TCRdb lists it. The V and J genes are TRBV5-1 and TRBJ2-6; the table's D call, TRBD1, has no DNA check behind it. With termini counted, the CDR3 has 8 amino acids. CDR1 and CDR2 from the germline V gene are SGHRS and YFSETQ. The CDR3 spells CASSFRPS.